Described below is a single TCR beta chain sequence and its context. In its sample, this clonotype was seen a few times. This clone's antigen is unknown. No much larger clonotype is one base removed from it; base qualities were not supplied. This entry belongs to a study of blood T cells in healthy people across ages (dated by TCRdb to 2014 to 2015). At the level of the whole study: Template switching captured roughly one uniquely barcoded TCR beta cDNA molecule per two T cells in model experiments. Using deep sequencing normalized with unique cDNA molecular identifiers, the study measured how TCR beta repertoire diversity changes with age. Donors were grouped into four age groups: young (average roughly 16 years), middle-aged (roughly 40), aged (about 59) and long-lived (around 82). For two donors (one aged 18 to 29 and one aged 80 or older), the study analyzed two additional independent replicas of 1 million unique cDNA reads from the same blood draw.

After removal of 6 bases from V and 14 bases from J, the junction retains 11 bases not matched to a gene. Taken from cysteine to phenylalanine, the CDR3 has 13 residues. Only CDR3 DNA is held: 39 bases, read in frame from base 1. The germline V gene encodes CDR1 SGHTA and CDR2 FQGNSA. Donors were 39 systemically healthy Caucasian individuals from Russia aged roughly 6 to 90 years. Each donor gave about 9.7 milliliters of peripheral blood, drawn into EDTA-treated Vacutainer tubes. Ficoll-Paque density-gradient centrifugation was used to isolate PBMCs, with at least 6.5 million obtained per sample. Trizol reagent was used to extract total RNA from the PBMCs, yielding at least 5 micrograms per sample. The percentages of naive CD45RAhigh/CD27high T cells were determined by flow cytometry on a PBMC aliquot from every donor. The paper as a whole reports these results and caveats: The CMV infection status of donors was not known, potentially confounding age-related changes in expanded clonotypes. The percentage of naive T cells measured by flow cytometry correlated strongly with observed TCR beta diversity. As age increased, observed TCR beta diversity per million T cells dropped in a roughly linear way, and a significant reduction was already evident by age 40. Bulk unsorted PBMC profiling prevented conclusive comparison of naive and antigen-experienced compartments. Compared with the aged group, more naive CD4+ T cells, fewer expanded clones and increased TCR diversity were shown by the long-lived group, suggesting age selection. Estimates of total diversity based on one million sequenced T cells were considered lower bounds and underestimates.

Libraries were prepared through 5' RACE. The instrument given in TCRdb is Illumina HiSeq 2500. A second PCR of roughly 7 to 11 cycles was performed with a sample-barcoded 5' primer and a J-beta primer mix. A unique molecular identifier was introduced onto each TCR beta cDNA molecule by a template-switch 5' adaptor carrying 12 random nucleotides. At least 2.5 million CDR3-containing paired-end reads were obtained from each sample. The Mint cDNA synthesis kit, primed by a TRBC-specific oligonucleotide, was used to synthesize first-strand cDNA from all RNA. All cDNA was treated with uracil-DNA glycosylase and then went through a first 18-cycle PCR with the universal primers M1SS and BC2_uni_R. The authors' pipeline ran thus. For normalization, 1 million high-quality reads, each with a distinct molecular identifier, were randomly selected from each sample. Reads with shared molecular identifiers were discarded instead of being binned into consensus sequences. CDR3 identification, clonotype clustering and error correction used MiTCR with a Q25 quality threshold and the strictest error-elimination algorithm. A nonparametric unseen species model with Euler transformation was used to estimate lower-bound total TCR beta diversity. Starting from the raw public reads, TCRdb applied fastp trimming at Q25, assembled clones with MiXCR and retained in-frame beta chains. CDR3 protein duplicates are merged, each entry listing the most common genes and DNA. The V and J calls, along with clone size, are taken from TCRdb and not from the paper's own processing. The sample data list 760,000 or so distinct CDR3 sequences, and about 25% of these were observed just once. 9.4% of the sample is taken by the ten largest.

In addition, the sample was reused for a study of T cells of mothers and their children. As the second paper documents: The donors were nine systemically healthy Caucasian individuals, made up of three mothers and their six children. cDNA synthesis consumed the entire amount of extracted RNA, loaded at roughly 1.5 ug RNA in each 15 ul reaction. In the second PCR, the M1S primer introduced both the sample barcodes and 2-4 random nucleotides. More than 9.5 million TCR beta CDR3 reads were obtained from each mother, and some 3 million reads were obtained from each child. TCR recombination output is similarly shaped by thymic selection in related and unrelated pairs, with a minor effect exerted by inherited differences. Normalized repertoire overlap was always slightly but never significantly higher in related than unrelated mother-child pairs. No persistent microchimeric T cell clones were detected, at a sensitivity of about 100 clones per million clonotypes. To look for features that set related mother-child pairs apart from unrelated individuals, the researchers ran deep NGS to compare the TCR beta repertoires of mothers and children. Mothers averaged approximately 41 +/- 4 years of age and children averaged around 10 +/- 4 years. Libraries were sequenced on Illumina HiSeq 2000 with 100+100 nt paired-end reads after adapter ligation with NEBNext reagents. To prevent cross-contamination, the mother and child libraries were prepared a month apart and were sequenced in separate runs. Between 500,000 and 2,000,000 distinct TCR beta clonotypes were identified per donor. Naive TCR beta clonotypes were estimated from low-frequency clonotypes matched to each donor's FACS-determined naive share, without sorting.

The sample comprised blood. This sequence was found in a boy aged 5-17 years in good health. The chain joins TRBV7-2 to TRBJ2-1, with TRBD2 matching 9 junction bases. The base sequence is TGTGCCAGCAGACAGAGACCGGGACTAGCAGAGTTCTTC. This codes for CASRQRPGLAEFF.